This entry lists 23 T cell receptor beta chains sequenced from one sample in a study of blood T cell repertoires in COVID-19 (TCRdb year 2020). The receptor library was made with the immunoSEQ multiplex PCR assay. TCRdb obtained this table from immuneACCESS and retained in-frame rearrangements with V and J assigned. These tables miss some clones; where compared with another copy, unresolved V genes account for less than half of the shortfall, and the remainder is unexplained. This sample has 250,000 to 400,000 clones in its table, and about 90% of those were observed once. The top ten clonotypes cover roughly 2.8% of the sample. Sequencing used peripheral blood. These receptors originate from a woman aged 30 to 39 with COVID-19, enrolled during active disease.

The rearrangement uses TRBV27 and TRBJ2-1; TRBD1 might be the D (6 bases). The germline V and J ends were trimmed by 5 bases and 0 bases, with 11 bases remaining between them. CDR3 length: 15 amino acids. From germline, CDR1 is MNHEY and CDR2 SMNVEV (reference sequence). The CDR3 sequence: CASSQQGSSYNEQFF. The DNA for the CDR3 is TGTGCCAGCAGTCAACAGGGAAGCTCCTACAATGAGCAGTTCTTC.

The CDR3 reads CASSVDRAYEQYF. The CDR3 region has the DNA TGCGCCAGCAGCGTCGACAGGGCCTACGAGCAGTACTTC. The chain links TRBV5-1 to TRBJ2-7; 7 nucleotides match TRBD1. The germline V gene has CDR1 SGHRS and CDR2 YFSETQ. J lost 2 bases, V lost 4 bases, and 3 bases had no gene match. This CDR3 contains 13 residues.

The chain links TRBV28 to TRBJ2-2; D ambiguous. Germline-derived CDR1 and CDR2 are MDHEN and SYDVKM. The CDR3 is 10 residues long. The V and J ends lost 10 bases and 5 bases respectively, with 5 bases between them. The CDR3 DNA follows: TGTGCCACCCAAACCGGGGAGCTGTTTTTT. It translates to CATQTGELFF.

The sample holds one count of this clone. J is TRBJ1-2 and V is TRBV27; TRBD1 agrees at 7 bases. Germline V gene data show CDR1 as MNHEY and CDR2 as SMNVEV (reference sequence). The CDR3 consists of 16 residues. Unmatched junction bases numbered 8, after V lost 0 bases and J lost 4 bases. CDR3 amino acids: CASSLSKQGRAYGYTF. CDR3 bases: TGTGCCAGCAGTTTATCGAAACAGGGGAGAGCCTATGGCTACACCTTC.

The rearrangement links TRBV7-9 to TRBJ2-1; TRBD2 aligns across 9 bases. The germline V gene has CDR1 SEHNR and CDR2 FQNEAQ (reference sequence). The CDR3 is made up of 15 amino acids. Unmatched junction bases numbered 6, after V lost 5 bases and J lost 4 bases. CDR3 coding DNA: TGTGCCAGCAGCCCACTGGGACTAGCATACAATGAGCAGTTCTTC. It yields the protein CASSPLGLAYNEQFF.

The J gene is TRBJ2-7, the V gene TRBV4-1; 12 bases are shared with TRBD2. Per the germline V gene, CDR1 is MGHRA and CDR2 is YSYEKL. The V gene end was trimmed by 4 bases and the J gene end by 4 bases; junction bases not matched to a gene: 8. CDR3 length: 16 residues. The CDR3 sequence: CASSPTLTSGRYEQYF. Written as DNA, the CDR3 is TGCGCCAGCAGCCCCACCCTGACTAGCGGGAGATACGAGCAGTACTTC.

This rearrangement joins TRBV27 to TRBJ2-1, with D possibly matching TRBD1 (5 bases). Germline loops: CDR1 MNHEY, CDR2 SMNVEV (reference sequence). The CDR3 is 14 amino acids. The germline V and J ends were trimmed by 3 bases and 7 bases, with 13 bases remaining between them. CDR3 coding DNA: TGTGCCAGCAGTTTGAATCCTCAGGGTAATGAGCAGTTCTTC. Protein product: CASSLNPQGNEQFF.

V and J are TRBV28 and TRBJ1-4; tentatively, D is TRBD1 (6 bases). Trimming pared 3 bases from V and 7 bases from J, leaving 12 bases between. The CDR3 is made up of 14 amino acids. From germline, CDR1 is MDHEN and CDR2 SYDVKM. CDR3 protein: CASSFGGAGEKLFF. For the CDR3, the DNA is TGTGCCAGCAGTTTTGGGGGGGCCGGTGAAAAACTGTTTTTT. Based on the CDR3 plus reference TRBV28 and TRBJ1-4, the full variable domain is DVKVTQSSRYLVKRTGEKVFLECVQDMDHENMFWYRQDPGLGLRLIYFSYDVKMKEKGDIPEGYSVSREKKERFSLILESASTNQTSMYLCASSFGGAGEKLFFGSGTQLSVL.

The rearrangement uses TRBV7-6 and TRBJ1-1; 9 nucleotides align to TRBD1. CDR1 and CDR2 from the germline V gene are SGHVS and FNYEAQ. V was clipped by 3 bases and J by 0 bases; unmatched bases: 5. There are 16 residues in the CDR3. This chain's CDR3 is CASSFGQGRVNTEAFF. The CDR3 DNA sequence: TGTGCCAGCAGCTTCGGACAGGGGAGAGTGAACACTGAAGCTTTCTTT.

This chain uses TRBV5-8 with TRBJ1-4; no firm D call. CDR1 and CDR2 from the germline V gene are SGHTS and YDEGEE. The CDR3 extends over 16 amino acids. V lost 0 bases and J lost 5, with 14 bases in between. The CDR3 is CASSLVEEQLNEKLFF. The CDR3 nucleotides read TGTGCCAGCAGCTTGGTTGAAGAACAGTTGAATGAAAAACTGTTTTTT.

The rearrangement uses TRBV5-4 and TRBJ2-6; 10 bases are a match to TRBD2. There are 18 residues in the CDR3. The V segment lost 6 bases and the J segment 0 bases; nucleotides outside the gene matches: 9. The germline V gene encodes CDR1 SGHNT and CDR2 YYREEE (reference sequence). CDR3 in DNA: TGTGCCAGCACCCCAGCACTAGCGGGGATCTCTGGGGCCAACGTCCTGACTTTC. Translated: CASTPALAGISGANVLTF.

The chain recombines TRBV18 with TRBJ2-6; TRBD1 matches at 8 bases. V dropped 6 bases and J dropped 4; count of bases not matched to a gene: 14. Germline V CDR1 and CDR2: KGHSH, LQKENI. This CDR3 spans 18 amino acids. CDR3 DNA sequence: TGTGCCAGCTCCCAAGTGACAGGGGAGTTCTCCGGGGCCAACGTCCTGACTTTC. It translates to CASSQVTGEFSGANVLTF.

The chain has TRBV29-1 and TRBJ1-5, with 7 positions matching TRBD1. V lost 6 bases and J lost 1; bases outside the gene matches: 3. The CDR3 is 13 residues long. Germline CDR1 SQVTM, CDR2 ANQGSEA. CDR3 protein: CSVGTASNQPQHF. The CDR3 DNA sequence: TGCAGCGTGGGGACAGCAAGCAATCAGCCCCAGCATTTT. Using reference TRBV29-1 and TRBJ1-5 for the parts outside the CDR3, the full variable domain is SAVISQKPSRDICQRGTSLTIQCQVDSQVTMMFWYRQQPGQSLTLIATANQGSEATYESGFVIDKFPISRPNLTFSTLTVSNMSPEDSSIYLCSVGTASNQPQHFGDGTRLSIL.

The V gene is TRBV27, the J gene TRBJ1-1; D is unresolved. The CDR3 extends over 17 amino acids. Germline V gene lookup returns CDR1 MNHEY and CDR2 SMNVEV (reference sequence). The V end was cut by 1 base, the J end by 4 bases, with 19 bases between. The CDR3 nucleotides read TGTGCCAGCAGTTTATTGGCCACGGCGGGCGGCCCCACTGAAGCTTTCTTT. It encodes CASSLLATAGGPTEAFF.

The CDR3 spells CASSKACGRAYNEQFF. In nucleotides, the CDR3 is TGTGCCAGCAGCAAAGCTTGCGGGAGGGCCTACAATGAGCAGTTCTTC. This chain joins TRBV21-1 and TRBJ2-1; TRBD2 is the table's D call, not checked against the DNA. TRBV21-1 constitutes a pseudogene. The CDR3 spans 16 residues.

The chain couples TRBV6-6 to TRBJ1-2; D not resolved. From germline, CDR1 is MNHNY and CDR2 SVGAGI (reference sequence). The V end lost 0 bases, the J end lost 7 bases, and 9 bases lay between the germline ends. The CDR3 extends over 13 amino acids. The CDR3 sequence is CASSYSRPGGYTF. CDR3 coding DNA: TGTGCCAGCAGTTACTCGAGGCCGGGTGGCTACACCTTC.

The chain carries TRBV29-1 and TRBJ2-7, with 11 positions matching TRBD1. The CDR3 spans 14 residues. J gave up 3 bases and V 4 bases, and 5 bases lay outside the gene matches. Germline CDR1 reads SQVTM; CDR2 reads ANQGSEA. The CDR3 coding sequence is TGCAGCGTTGGGACAGGGGGCGGCTACTACGAGCAGTACTTC. This translates into CSVGTGGGYYEQYF.

The gene calls are TRBV4-2 and TRBJ1-6, with TRBD1 matching 7 bases. Trimming at V came to 0 bases and at J to 4 bases, leaving 0 bases not matched to a gene. Germline CDR1 reads LGHNA; CDR2 reads YNFKEQ. The CDR3 loop spans 15 amino acids. CDR3 nucleotide sequence: TGTGCCAGCAGCCAAGAGACAGGGTATAATTCACCCCTCCACTTT. Translation gives CASSQETGYNSPLHF.

This clone has a single count. The chain joins TRBV28 to TRBJ2-5; 8 bases map to TRBD2. With 2 bases clipped from V and 5 bases from J, the junction kept 4 bases outside the gene matches. Germline V gene lookup returns CDR1 MDHEN and CDR2 SYDVKM. The CDR3 runs to 14 residues. CDR3 nucleotides: TGTGCCAGCAGTTTAGGACTAGCTGGGGAGACCCAGTACTTC. Protein product: CASSLGLAGETQYF. The full variable domain, completed using reference TRBV28 and TRBJ2-5, is DVKVTQSSRYLVKRTGEKVFLECVQDMDHENMFWYRQDPGLGLRLIYFSYDVKMKEKGDIPEGYSVSREKKERFSLILESASTNQTSMYLCASSLGLAGETQYFGPGTRLLVL.

The rearrangement uses TRBV14 and TRBJ1-2, with D possibly matching TRBD1 (5 bases). The germline CDR1 and CDR2 sequences are SGHDN and FVKESK. CDR3 length: 14 residues. Trimming removed 1 base from V and 4 bases from J, with 10 bases in between. The CDR3 DNA reads as TGTGCCAGCAGCCAAGCCCAGGGTTTCTATGGCTACACCTTC. This codes for CASSQAQGFYGYTF.

The chain employs TRBV19 and TRBJ2-2; D is uncertain. CDR1 is LNHDA, CDR2 SQIVND, per germline (reference sequence). V shed 7 bases and J shed 1 base, with 10 bases lying between them. CDR3 length equals 14 residues. CDR3 loop: CASKSQKNTGELFF. The CDR3 coding sequence is TGTGCCAGTAAATCACAGAAGAACACCGGGGAGCTGTTTTTT.

This rearrangement joins TRBV4-1 to TRBJ2-7, with D perhaps TRBD2 (7 bases). Trimming cost V 0 bases and J 7 bases, with 13 bases left between them. The CDR3 spans 14 residues. CDR1 MGHRA and CDR2 YSYEKL come from the germline V gene. CDR3 sequence reads: CASSQDWGGREQYF. Written as DNA, the CDR3 is TGCGCCAGCAGCCAAGATTGGGGGGGCCGAGAGCAGTACTTC.

The chain combines TRBV6-2 or TRBV6-3 with TRBJ1-4, with a tentative D call TRBD1 (5 bases). CDR3 length: 16 residues. V was pared by 5 bases and J by 1 base, with 14 bases between. CDR1 is MNHEY and CDR2 is SVGEGT in the germline V gene. CDR3 sequence: CASSDSGRRTNEKLFF. CDR3 coding DNA: TGTGCCAGCAGTGATTCAGGGAGGAGAACTAATGAAAAACTGTTTTTT.